These T cell receptor beta chains were read from a single sample in a study of Ad26.COV2.S vaccination and SARS-CoV-2 variants. Clones were sequenced by immunoSEQ multiplex PCR, and TCRdb holds only the in-frame ones, with some missing. The sample carries hundreds of thousands of clones, about 89% recorded once. The specimen was peripheral blood, collected in a trial of Ad26.COV2.S vaccine versus placebo. Every receptor here comes from a person between 18 and 59 years old who received the Ad26.COV2.S COVID-19 vaccine or a placebo. Each CDR3 is given with its conserved first and last residue. D genes are given only for firm matches.

D: -
length: 13
J: TRBJ2-1
V: TRBV6-5
DNA: TGTGCCAGCAGGGGAGGGGGGCACAATGAGCAGTTCTTC
CDR3: CASRGGGHNEQFF

D: TRBD1
length: 16
J: TRBJ1-4
V: TRBV7-9
DNA: TGTGCCAGCAGCTTAGGAGACAGGGGCGGCTATGAAAAACTGTTTTTT
CDR3: CASSLGDRGGYEKLFF

D: -
length: 14
J: TRBJ2-7
V: TRBV27
DNA: TGTGCCAGCAGTTTAAATGGGGAAACAGGCGAGCAGTACTTC
CDR3: CASSLNGETGEQYF

D: TRBD1
length: 14
J: TRBJ1-4
V: TRBV7-2
DNA: TGTGCCAGCAGCCACGGGACAGGGGATGAAAAACTGTTTTTT
CDR3: CASSHGTGDEKLFF

D: -
length: 14
J: TRBJ2-7
V: TRBV24-1
DNA: TGTGCCACCAGTGCTCCAACAGACTCCTACGAGCAGTACTTC
CDR3: CATSAPTDSYEQYF

D: TRBD2
length: 17
J: TRBJ2-1
V: TRBV13
DNA: TGTGCCAGCAGCAGTAGGGACCCTAGCGGGAGGGCCGGTGAGCAGTTCTTC
CDR3: CASSSRDPSGRAGEQFF

D: -
length: 15
J: TRBJ1-4
V: TRBV7-2
DNA: TGTGCCAGCAGCTTAGGAGACAGGTCGAGTGAAAAACTGTTTTTT
CDR3: CASSLGDRSSEKLFF

D: TRBD1
length: 16
J: TRBJ1-6
V: TRBV5-6
DNA: TGTGCCAGCAGCCGGTACCCGACAGGGAGGAATTCACCCCTCCACTTT
CDR3: CASSRYPTGRNSPLHF

D: -
length: 16
J: TRBJ2-2
V: TRBV28
DNA: TGTGCCAGCACCCCGGAGGGACCCGGGGACACCGGGGAGCTGTTTTTT
CDR3: CASTPEGPGDTGELFF

D: -
length: 13
J: TRBJ1-1
V: TRBV12-3/TRBV12-4
DNA: TGTGCCAGCAGAGAGGAGGAAGTTACTGAAGCTTTCTTT
CDR3: CASREEEVTEAFF